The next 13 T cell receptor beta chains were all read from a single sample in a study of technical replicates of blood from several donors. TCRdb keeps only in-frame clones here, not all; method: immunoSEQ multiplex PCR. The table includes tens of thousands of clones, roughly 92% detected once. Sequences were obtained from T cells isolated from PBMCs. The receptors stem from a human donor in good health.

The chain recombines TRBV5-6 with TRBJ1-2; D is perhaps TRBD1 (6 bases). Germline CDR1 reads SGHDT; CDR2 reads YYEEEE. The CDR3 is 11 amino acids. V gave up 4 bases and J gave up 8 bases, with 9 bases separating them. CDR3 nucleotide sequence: TGTGCCAGCAGCGGCAGGGGCGGCTACACCTTC. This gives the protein CASSGRGGYTF.

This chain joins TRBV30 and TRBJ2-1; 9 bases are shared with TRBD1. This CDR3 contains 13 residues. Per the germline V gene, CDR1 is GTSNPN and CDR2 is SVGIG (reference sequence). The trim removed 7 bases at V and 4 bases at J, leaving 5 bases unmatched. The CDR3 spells CASTGGSYNEQFF. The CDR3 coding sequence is TGTGCCTCGACAGGGGGGTCATACAATGAGCAGTTCTTC.

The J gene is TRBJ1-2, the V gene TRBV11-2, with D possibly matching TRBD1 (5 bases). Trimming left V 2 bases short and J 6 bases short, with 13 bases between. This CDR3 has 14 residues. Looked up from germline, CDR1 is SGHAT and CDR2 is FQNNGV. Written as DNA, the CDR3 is TGTGCCAGCAGCTTATATTGGTGGGGGGATGGCTACACCTTC. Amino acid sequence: CASSLYWWGDGYTF.

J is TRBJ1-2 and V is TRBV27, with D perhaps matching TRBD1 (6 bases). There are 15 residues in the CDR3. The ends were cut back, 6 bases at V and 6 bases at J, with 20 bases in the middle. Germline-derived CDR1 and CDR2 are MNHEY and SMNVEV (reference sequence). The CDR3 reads CASSHNPTGPDGYTF. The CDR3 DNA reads TGTGCCAGCAGCCACAATCCAACAGGGCCGGATGGCTACACCTTC.

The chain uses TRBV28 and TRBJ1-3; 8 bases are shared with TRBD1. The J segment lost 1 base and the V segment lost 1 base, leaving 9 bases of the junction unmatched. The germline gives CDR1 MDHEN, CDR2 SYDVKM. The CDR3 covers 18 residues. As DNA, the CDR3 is TGTGCCAGCAGTTTATCGTTGACAGGGGAAGGTTCTGGAAACACCATATATTTT. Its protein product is CASSLSLTGEGSGNTIYF.

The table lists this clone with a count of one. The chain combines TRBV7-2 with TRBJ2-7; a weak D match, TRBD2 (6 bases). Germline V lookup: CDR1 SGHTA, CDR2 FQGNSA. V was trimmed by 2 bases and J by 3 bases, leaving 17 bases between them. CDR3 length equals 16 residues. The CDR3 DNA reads TGTGCCAGCAGCTTATCGGTAAGCGGGCCGGGCTACGAGCAGTACTTC. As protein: CASSLSVSGPGYEQYF.

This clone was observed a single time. CDR3 residues: CAISDAGTEAFF. DNA for the CDR3: TGTGCCATCAGTGATGCAGGGACTGAAGCTTTCTTT. The chain recombines TRBV10-3 with TRBJ1-1; TRBD1 might be the D (5 bases). Per germline, CDR1 ENHRY and CDR2 SYGVKD. With 3 bases removed from V and 5 bases from J, the gap between germline ends came to 7 bases. The CDR3 has 12 residues.

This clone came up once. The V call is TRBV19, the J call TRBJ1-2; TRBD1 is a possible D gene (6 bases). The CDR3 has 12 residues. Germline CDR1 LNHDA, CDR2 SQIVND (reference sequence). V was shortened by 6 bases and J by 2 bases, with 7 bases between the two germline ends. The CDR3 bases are TGTGCCAGTAGCGGACAGAACTATGGCTACACCTTC. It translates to CASSGQNYGYTF.

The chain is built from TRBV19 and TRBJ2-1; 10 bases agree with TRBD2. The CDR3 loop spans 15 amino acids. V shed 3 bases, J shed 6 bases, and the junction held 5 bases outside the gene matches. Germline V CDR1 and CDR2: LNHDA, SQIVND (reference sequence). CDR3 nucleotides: TGTGCCAGTAGTATGGCGGCTAGCGGGAGCAATGAGCAGTTCTTC. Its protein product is CASSMAASGSNEQFF.

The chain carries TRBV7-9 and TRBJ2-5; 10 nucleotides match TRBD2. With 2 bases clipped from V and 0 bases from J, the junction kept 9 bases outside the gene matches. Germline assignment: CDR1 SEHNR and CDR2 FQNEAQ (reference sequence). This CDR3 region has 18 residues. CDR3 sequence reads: CASSLRFLAGVDQETQYF. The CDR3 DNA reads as TGTGCCAGCAGCTTAAGGTTCCTAGCGGGAGTAGACCAAGAGACCCAGTACTTC.

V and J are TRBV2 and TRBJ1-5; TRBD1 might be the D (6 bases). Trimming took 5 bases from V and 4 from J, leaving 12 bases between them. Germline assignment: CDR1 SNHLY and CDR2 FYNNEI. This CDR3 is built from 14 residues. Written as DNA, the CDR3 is TGTGCCAGCAGTACCGACAGGATGAATCAGCCCCAGCATTTT. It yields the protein CASSTDRMNQPQHF.

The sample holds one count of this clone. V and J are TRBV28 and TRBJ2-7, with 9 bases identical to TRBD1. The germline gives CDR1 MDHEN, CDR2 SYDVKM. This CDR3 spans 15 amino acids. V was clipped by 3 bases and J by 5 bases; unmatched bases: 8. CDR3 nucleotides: TGTGCCAGCAGTTTTTCCGGGACAGGGTGGGACGAGCAGTACTTC. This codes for CASSFSGTGWDEQYF.

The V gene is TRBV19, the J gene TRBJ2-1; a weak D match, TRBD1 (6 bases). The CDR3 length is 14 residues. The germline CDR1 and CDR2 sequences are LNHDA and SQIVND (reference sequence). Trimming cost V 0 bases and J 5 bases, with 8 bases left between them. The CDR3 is CASSIEGAHNEQFF. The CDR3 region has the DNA TGTGCCAGTAGTATAGAGGGGGCCCACAATGAGCAGTTCTTC. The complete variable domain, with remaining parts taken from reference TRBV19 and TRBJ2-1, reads DGGITQSPKYLFRKEGQNVTLSCEQNLNHDAMYWYRQDPGQGLRLIYYSQIVNDFQKGDIAEGYSVSREKKESFPLTVTSAQKNPTAFYLCASSIEGAHNEQFFGPGTRLTVL.